The sequence of this T cell receptor (beta chain) was determined in a study of T-cell reconstitution after alpha-beta-depleted transplantation in children (dated by TCRdb to the mid-2010s). Study-wide context: Using TCR repertoire profiling, the study followed T-cell immune reconstitution in a quantitative way in children after TCRalphabeta/CD19-depleted allogeneic hematopoietic cell transplantation. The investigation overall reported the following: The high TCRbeta diversity at day 60 in some patients was ascribed to recipient T cells and intrathymic progenitors that had survived conditioning. About two months after transplant, the apparently early recovery of alphabetaT-cell counts reportedly depended on just several hundred clones that had expanded rapidly and came from non-depleted graft cells. The frequencies of hyperexpanded clones fell over the following months, and after one year, T-cell counts and TCRbeta diversity were mostly attributed to newly produced T cells.

Reading the germline V gene gives CDR1 MGHRA and CDR2 YSYEKL. Reading from cysteine to phenylalanine, the CDR3 counts 16 amino acids. The only DNA kept is the CDR3, 48 bases in frame from the first base. V is clipped by 1 base and J by 0 bases, and the sequence between their germline boundaries is 7 bases long. The meaning of the sample's treatment or condition label: allogeneic hematopoietic cell transplantation with graft depleted of TCRalphabeta T cells and CD19 B cells. The children who served as transplant recipients had been given grafts of TCRalphabeta/CD19-depleted allogeneic hematopoietic cells. This clonotype was detected only a few times. Its specific antigen is unknown. Base quality data are lacking; no much larger clone is found one base away. The method was PCR. These reads were obtained on an Illumina HiSeq 2500. TCR libraries were prepared with molecular barcoding, using unique molecular identifiers to normalize TCRbeta repertoire quantification. The public reads were reprocessed in TCRdb via fastp at Q25 and MiXCR, keeping in-frame beta chains. Every distinct CDR3 protein forms one entry, paired with its most common genes and DNA. The table for this sample lists under 450,000 distinct CDR3 sequences; around 15% of them were counted only once. Over 25% of the sample comes from the top ten.

Recombination linked TRBV4-1 to TRBJ2-6, with the D gene uncertain. The sequence came from a boy in the first two years of life who had a stem cell transplant for Wiskott-Aldrich syndrome, so the T cells may come from the graft donor. The material was PBMCs, mostly from graft donor cells, obtained 360 days after TCRalphabeta/CD19-depleted stem cell transplant. CDR3 sequence: CASSQVRFSGANVLTF. The sequence in DNA is TGCGCCAGCAGCCAAGTCCGATTCTCTGGGGCCAACGTCCTGACTTTC.